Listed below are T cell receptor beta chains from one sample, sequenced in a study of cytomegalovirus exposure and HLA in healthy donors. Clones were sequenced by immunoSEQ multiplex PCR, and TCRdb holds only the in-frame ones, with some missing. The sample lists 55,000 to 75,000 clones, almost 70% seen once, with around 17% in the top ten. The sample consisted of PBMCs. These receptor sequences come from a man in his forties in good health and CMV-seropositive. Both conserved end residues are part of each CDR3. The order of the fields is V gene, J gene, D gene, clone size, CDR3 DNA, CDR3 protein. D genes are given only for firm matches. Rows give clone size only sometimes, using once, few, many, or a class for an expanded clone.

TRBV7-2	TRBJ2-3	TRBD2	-	TGTGCCAGCAGCTTAGCCCAAGCGGGGATCACAGATACGCAGTATTTT	CASSLAQAGITDTQYF
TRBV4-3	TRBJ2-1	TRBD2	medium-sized	TGCGCCAGCAGCCAGGGACTAGTAAACTATGAGCAGTTCTTC	CASSQGLVNYEQFF
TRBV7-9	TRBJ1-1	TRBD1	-	TGTGCCAGCAGCTCCAGACAGGGGGCGCCGGGCGCTTTCTTT	CASSSRQGAPGAFF
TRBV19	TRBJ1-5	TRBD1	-	TGTGCCAGTAGTATTTCAGACAGGGCTGATCAGCCCCAGCATTTT	CASSISDRADQPQHF
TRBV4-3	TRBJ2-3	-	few	TGCGCCAGCAGCCAAGATTCCAGTAGCACAGATACGCAGTATTTT	CASSQDSSSTDTQYF
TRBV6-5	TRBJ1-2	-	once	TGTGCCAGCAGTTACTCGAGAGTGGGCATCTATGGCTACACCTTC	CASSYSRVGIYGYTF
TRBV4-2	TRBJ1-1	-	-	TGTGCCAGCAGCCAAGATCCAGGGTGGAAGGACACTGAAGCTTTCTTT	CASSQDPGWKDTEAFF
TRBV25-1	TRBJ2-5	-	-	TGTGCCAGCAGTGCCAGGGACAAGCAAGAGACCCAGTACTTC	CASSARDKQETQYF
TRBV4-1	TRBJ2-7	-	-	TGCGCCAGCAGCCAAGAATGGGACACATCTTTTTATGAGCAGTACTTC	CASSQEWDTSFYEQYF
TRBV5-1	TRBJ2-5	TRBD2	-	TGCGCCAGCAGCTTGGGGGGACTAACAGAGACCCAGTACTTC	CASSLGGLTETQYF
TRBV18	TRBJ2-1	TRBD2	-	TGTGCCAGCGCTCCGGGTAGCGGGACTAGCGGGGCCAGCTCCTACAATGAGCAGTTCTTC	CASAPGSGTSGASSYNEQFF
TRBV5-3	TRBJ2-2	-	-	TGTGCCAGAAGCTTTGTAAGCACGAACACCGGGGAGCTGTTTTTT	CARSFVSTNTGELFF
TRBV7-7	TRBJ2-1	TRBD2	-	TGTGCTAGCAGCCTCGGGCGGGAGGGCAATGAGCAGTTCTTC	CASSLGREGNEQFF
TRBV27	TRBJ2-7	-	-	TGTGCCAGCAGTTTAGCGGGACAGACCTCCTACGAGCAGTACTTC	CASSLAGQTSYEQYF
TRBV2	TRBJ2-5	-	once	TGTGCCAGCAGTGGTGGTGGGGGGGAGACCCAGTACTTC	CASSGGGGETQYF
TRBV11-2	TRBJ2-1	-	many	TGTGCCAGCAGCTTACAGGATAATGAGCAGTTCTTC	CASSLQDNEQFF
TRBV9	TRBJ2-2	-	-	TGTGCCAGCAGCGAAGGGGACTTTCCCGGGGAGCTGTTTTTT	CASSEGDFPGELFF
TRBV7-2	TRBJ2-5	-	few	TGTGCCAGCAGCGTAATGGACTGGCCCGGGGAGACCCAGTACTTC	CASSVMDWPGETQYF
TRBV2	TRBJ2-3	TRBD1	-	TGTGCCAGCCTGCCGGGACAGGGGGTCATGGGCAGGGATACGCAGTATTTT	CASLPGQGVMGRDTQYF
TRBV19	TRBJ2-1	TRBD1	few	TGTGCCAGTAGTGGGACAGACCGTCCCGTTTTTAATGAGCAGTTCTTC	CASSGTDRPVFNEQFF
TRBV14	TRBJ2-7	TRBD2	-	TGTGCCAGCAGCCTGGGACTAGCGAAATACGAGCAGTACTTC	CASSLGLAKYEQYF
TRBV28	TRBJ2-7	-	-	TGTGCCAGCAGTCATCAGTCCCTAGGTCTCTACGAGCAGTACTTC	CASSHQSLGLYEQYF
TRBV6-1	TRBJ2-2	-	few	TGTGCCAGCAGTGAAGGTGGAGGCCGCTGGGCCGGGGAGCTGTTTTTT	CASSEGGGRWAGELFF
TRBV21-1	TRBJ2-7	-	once	TGTGCCAGGGGGACAGGGGGTATAAGGGCCTACGAGCAGTACTTC	CARGTGGIRAYEQYF
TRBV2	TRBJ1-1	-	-	TGTGCCAGCAGTGGTGTGGTACAGAACACTGAAGCTTTCTTT	CASSGVVQNTEAFF
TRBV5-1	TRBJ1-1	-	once	TGCGCCAGCAGCTCAACAGGGTTGAACACTGAAGCTTTCTTT	CASSSTGLNTEAFF
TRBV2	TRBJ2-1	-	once	TGTGCCAAGTCCGGGATAAACAATGAGCAGTTCTTC	CAKSGINNEQFF
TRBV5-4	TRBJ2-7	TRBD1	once	TGTGCCAGCAGCTTCCCGGGACAGGGCATCAACGAGCAGTACTTC	CASSFPGQGINEQYF
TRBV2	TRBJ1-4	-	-	TGTGCCAGCAGCCGGAGAGTCAACTCTAATGAAAAACTGTTTTTT	CASSRRVNSNEKLFF
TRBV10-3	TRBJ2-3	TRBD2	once	TGTGCCTCCACTAGCGGGAGGACAGATACGCAGTATTTT	CASTSGRTDTQYF
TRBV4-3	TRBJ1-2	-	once	TGCGCCAGCAGCCAAGTGGGGAAAAGGGGCTATGGCTACACCTTC	CASSQVGKRGYGYTF
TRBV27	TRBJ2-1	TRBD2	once	TGTGCCAGCAGTTTACGGACTAGCCGACGGTTCGATGAGCAGTTCTTC	CASSLRTSRRFDEQFF
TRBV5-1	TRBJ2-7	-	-	TGCGCCAGCAGCAAGGCTACGACAGCTAACTACGAGCAGTACTTC	CASSKATTANYEQYF
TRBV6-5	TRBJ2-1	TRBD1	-	TGTGCCAGCACCCCCGGACAGGGTGGAGTTCGGTTCTTC	CASTPGQGGVRFF
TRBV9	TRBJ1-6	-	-	TGTGCCAGCAGCCTCGACGCCGGGACCTATAATTCACCCCTCCACTTT	CASSLDAGTYNSPLHF
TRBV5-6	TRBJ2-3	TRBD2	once	TGTGCCAGCAGATCACTAGCGGGCGTAGATACGCAGTATTTT	CASRSLAGVDTQYF
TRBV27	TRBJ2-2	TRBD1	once	TGTGCCAGCAGTTTCAGGGGGCTGGACACCGGGGAGCTGTTTTTT	CASSFRGLDTGELFF
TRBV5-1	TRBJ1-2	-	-	TGCGCCAGCAGCTCAGGACAGCCGGACTATGGCTACACCTTC	CASSSGQPDYGYTF
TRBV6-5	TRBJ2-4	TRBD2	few	TGTGCCAGCAGAGCGGGACTAGGGATGGCAAACATTCAGTACTTC	CASRAGLGMANIQYF
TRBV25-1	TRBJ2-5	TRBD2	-	TGTGCCAGCAGTGCTAGCGGGGGGGTTGAGACCCAGTACTTC	CASSASGGVETQYF
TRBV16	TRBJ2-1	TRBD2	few	TGTGCCAGCAGCCAATCTATAGAAGCGGGAGGGCCTTATCGGTTCTTC	CASSQSIEAGGPYRFF
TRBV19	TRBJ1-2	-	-	TGTGCCAGTAGTATTACGTCGGCGGTTAACTATGGCTACACCTTC	CASSITSAVNYGYTF
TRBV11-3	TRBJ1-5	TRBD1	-	TGTGCCAGCAGCTTAGATCGGTGGACAGGGGCTTTCCTTTCCAATCAGCCCCAGCATTTT	CASSLDRWTGAFLSNQPQHF
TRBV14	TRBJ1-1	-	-	TGTGCCAGCAGCCAAGGTTCCACAGGCAAAGCTTTCTTT	CASSQGSTGKAFF
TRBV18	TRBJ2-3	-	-	TGTGCCAGCTCACCATCAGGGACAGATACGCAGTATTTT	CASSPSGTDTQYF
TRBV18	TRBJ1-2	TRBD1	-	TGTGCCAGCTCATCGGACAGGGGGTATGGCTACACCTTC	CASSSDRGYGYTF
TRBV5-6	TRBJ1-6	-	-	TGTGGTGGCGACAGGAATTCACCCCTCCACTTT	CGGDRNSPLHF
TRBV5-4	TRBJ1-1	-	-	TGTGCCAGCAGCCCTGGCCGGGGGTTTGTCACTGAAGCTTTCTTT	CASSPGRGFVTEAFF
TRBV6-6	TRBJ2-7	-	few	TGTGCCAGCAGGGACTCTAAGACGTACGAGCAGTACTTC	CASRDSKTYEQYF
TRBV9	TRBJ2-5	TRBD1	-	TGTGCCAGCAGCGCCTCCGGGACAGGGGGCGCCGGGACCCAGTACTTC	CASSASGTGGAGTQYF
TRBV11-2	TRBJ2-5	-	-	TGTGCCAGCAGCTGGGGTAGCGGAAACCAAGAGACCCAGTACTTC	CASSWGSGNQETQYF
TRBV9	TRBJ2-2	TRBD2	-	TGTGCCAGCAGCGTAGTGAGCGGGAGGGCCCCCGGGGAGCTGTTTTTT	CASSVVSGRAPGELFF
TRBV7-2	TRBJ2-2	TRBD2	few	TGTGCCAGCAGCTTAGCGGGCGGGAGGAACGGGGAGCTGTTTTTT	CASSLAGGRNGELFF
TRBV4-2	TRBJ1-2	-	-	TGTGCCAGCAGCCTTGACACCCTGTCGGCCTATGGCTACACCTTC	CASSLDTLSAYGYTF